One and the same sample provided the 9 T cell receptor beta chains below, sequenced in a study of shared clonotypes between healthy human individuals. Measured with immunoSEQ multiplex PCR; TCRdb has only the in-frame clones, and not every one. The table shows some 2,000,000 clones, with 85% to 95% occurring only once. Terminally differentiated effector memory CD45RA+ cells were excluded by CCR7 positive selection of CD45RO-negative cells. Sequenced input: naive CD8+ T cells sorted from blood. These receptors originate from a man between 18 and 35 years old in good health.

The gene calls are TRBV6-5 and TRBJ2-1; the match to TRBD1 covers 7 bases. The ends lost 8 bases at V and 5 bases at J; junction bases unmatched: 12. CDR3 length: 15 residues. Germline-derived CDR1 and CDR2 are MNHEY and SVGAGI. CDR3 region: CASAISGTADNEQFF. The CDR3 bases are TGTGCCAGCGCCATCTCAGGGACAGCCGACAATGAGCAGTTCTTC.

The J gene is TRBJ2-1, the V gene TRBV7-2, with 12 positions matching TRBD2. The CDR3 is 14 residues long. From germline, CDR1 is SGHTA and CDR2 FQGNSA. V lost 3 bases to trimming and J lost 7 bases; unmatched junction nucleotides: 1. The CDR3 DNA follows: TGTGCCAGCAGCTTGGGACTAGCGGGTAATGAGCAGTTCTTC. Amino acids: CASSLGLAGNEQFF.

The chain carries TRBV28 and TRBJ2-5; TRBD2 might be the D (6 bases). Germline CDR1 is MDHEN and CDR2 is SYDVKM. The V and J ends lost 5 bases and 0 bases respectively, with 16 bases between them. The CDR3 consists of 16 residues. The CDR3 reads CASSPSGLLYQETQYF. As DNA, the CDR3 is TGTGCCAGCAGTCCGTCGGGACTGTTGTACCAAGAGACCCAGTACTTC.

V and J are TRBV27 and TRBJ1-2, with unresolved D. Per the germline V gene, CDR1 is MNHEY and CDR2 is SMNVEV (reference sequence). This CDR3 comprises 16 residues. V gave up 6 bases and J gave up 0 bases, with 17 bases separating them. CDR3 nucleotide sequence: TGTGCCAGCAGAAAAGAGCCCGGGATCTCTAACTATGGCTACACCTTC. This sequence encodes CASRKEPGISNYGYTF.

The J gene is TRBJ2-2, the V gene TRBV29-1; no clear D gene. The CDR3 is made up of 13 amino acids. Germline-derived CDR1 and CDR2 are SQVTM and ANQGSEA. The V end lost 6 bases, the J end lost 3 bases, and 11 bases lay between the germline ends. The CDR3 DNA reads as TGCAGCGTCCTAACGATCGACACCGGGGAGCTGTTTTTT. Amino acids: CSVLTIDTGELFF.

Details on this clone: Other DNA variants within this sample encode the same CDR3. The chain couples TRBV9 to TRBJ1-4; no firm D call. Trimming stripped 0 bases from V and 6 bases from J, with 6 bases between. This CDR3 comprises 13 residues. Germline loops: CDR1 SGDLS, CDR2 YYNGEE. CDR3 nucleotide sequence: TGTGCCAGCAGCGTAGGTCCGGATGAAAAACTGTTTTTT. Its translation: CASSVGPDEKLFF.

This clone was counted only a few times. V is TRBV29-1 and J is TRBJ1-2; the D gene is possibly TRBD1 (6 bases). CDR1 is SQVTM and CDR2 is ANQGSEA in the germline V gene. Trimming cost V 4 bases and J 4 bases, with 16 bases left between them. The CDR3 is made up of 14 amino acids. Written as DNA, the CDR3 is TGCAGCGTTGGGATTCCAGGGGAAACCTATGGCTACACCTTC. Encoded protein: CSVGIPGETYGYTF.

The chain is built from TRBV13 and TRBJ2-1; 7 positions agree with TRBD2. The ends lost 4 bases at V and 5 bases at J; junction bases unmatched: 11. This CDR3 has 16 amino acids. Per germline, CDR1 PRHDT and CDR2 FYEKMQ (reference sequence). CDR3 sequence: CASSWEEAGPDNEQFF. In DNA form, the CDR3 reads TGTGCCAGCAGCTGGGAGGAAGCGGGACCAGACAATGAGCAGTTCTTC.

This clone appeared a single time. J is TRBJ2-2 and V is TRBV21-1; the table calls TRBD1, which could not be checked here. TRBV21-1 constitutes a pseudogene. The CDR3 has 15 residues. CDR3 loop: CASSNKPLAPGELFF. The DNA of the CDR3 is TGTGCCAGCAGCAACAAACCCCTGGCACCCGGGGAGCTGTTTTTT.